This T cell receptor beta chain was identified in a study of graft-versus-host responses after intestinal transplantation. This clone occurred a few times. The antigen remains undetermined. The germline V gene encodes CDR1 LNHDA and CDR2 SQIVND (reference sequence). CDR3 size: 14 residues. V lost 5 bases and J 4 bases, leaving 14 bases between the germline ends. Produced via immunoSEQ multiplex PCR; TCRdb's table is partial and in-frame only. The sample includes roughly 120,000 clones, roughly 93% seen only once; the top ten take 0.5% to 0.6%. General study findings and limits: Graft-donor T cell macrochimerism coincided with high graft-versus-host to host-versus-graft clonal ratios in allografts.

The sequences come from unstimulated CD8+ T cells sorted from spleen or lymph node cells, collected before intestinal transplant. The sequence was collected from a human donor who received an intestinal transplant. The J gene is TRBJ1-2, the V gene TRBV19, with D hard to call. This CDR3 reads CASSPQPLGYGYTF. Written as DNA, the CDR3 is TGTGCCAGTAGTCCCCAGCCTCTAGGCTATGGCTACACCTTC.